Listed below are T cell receptor beta chains from one sample, sequenced in a study of blood T cell repertoires in COVID-19. Measured with immunoSEQ multiplex PCR; TCRdb has only the in-frame clones, and not every one. The table has around 140,000 clones, about 70% seen once. The specimen was peripheral blood. These receptors were collected from a woman in her 70s with acute or convalescent COVID-19. Each CDR3 is given with its conserved first and last residue. Each record gives: V gene, clone size, J gene, D gene, CDR3 protein, CDR3 DNA. A D gene is named only where the DNA matches it firmly. Clone size is stated in some rows and not others, as once, few, many or a class when expanded.

TRBV6-2/TRBV6-3	few	TRBJ1-4	-	CASSTFVGRDEKLFF	TGTGCCAGCAGTACCTTCGTGGGGAGAGACGAAAAACTGTTTTTT
TRBV7-7	-	TRBJ2-5	TRBD2	CASSPQRGPQETQYF	TGTGCCAGCAGCCCCCAGCGGGGGCCCCAAGAGACCCAGTACTTC
TRBV5-3	-	TRBJ2-2	TRBD2	CARSSSGGFNTGELFF	TGTGCCAGAAGCTCGAGCGGGGGATTTAACACCGGGGAGCTGTTTTTT
TRBV7-2	-	TRBJ2-7	TRBD1	CASSLAGQGRQYF	TGTGCCAGCAGCTTAGCGGGACAGGGACGACAGTACTTC
TRBV27	-	TRBJ1-5	-	CASSLAADSNQPQHF	TGTGCCAGCAGTTTGGCGGCAGATAGCAATCAGCCCCAGCATTTT
TRBV28	-	TRBJ1-1	-	CASSSLTEGDTEAFF	TGTGCCAGCAGTTCACTTACAGAGGGGGACACTGAAGCTTTCTTT
TRBV6-4	-	TRBJ1-6	TRBD1	CASSEIAFQGALHF	TGTGCCAGCAGTGAGATTGCGTTCCAGGGGGCCCTCCACTTT
TRBV6-2/TRBV6-3	many	TRBJ1-1	-	CASSSNLAVTEAFF	TGTGCCAGCAGTTCCAACCTTGCGGTCACTGAAGCTTTCTTT
TRBV5-1	-	TRBJ2-5	TRBD2	CASSLGPSGAQETQYF	TGCGCCAGCAGCTTGGGTCCTAGCGGGGCACAAGAGACCCAGTACTTC
TRBV5-8	-	TRBJ1-2	TRBD1	CASSLVLGQGDGYTF	TGTGCCAGCAGCTTGGTGCTAGGACAGGGTGATGGCTACACCTTC
TRBV4-1	-	TRBJ2-1	-	CASSHKSEQFF	TGCGCCAGCAGCCATAAATCGGAGCAGTTCTTC
TRBV5-6	few	TRBJ1-2	TRBD1	CASSEGQGWGYTF	TGTGCCAGCAGCGAAGGACAGGGCTGGGGCTACACCTTC
TRBV7-9	-	TRBJ2-7	TRBD1	CASSGSDRVGSYEQYF	TGTGCCAGCAGCGGCTCAGACAGGGTCGGGTCCTACGAGCAGTACTTC
TRBV12-5	-	TRBJ2-3	TRBD2	CASGLVRPLALGTDTQYF	TGTGCTAGTGGTTTGGTACGCCCACTAGCGCTGGGCACAGATACGCAGTATTTT
TRBV28	few	TRBJ2-7	-	CASRGVGGTYEQYF	TGTGCCAGCAGGGGGGTCGGGGGTACCTACGAGCAGTACTTC
TRBV5-1	-	TRBJ2-2	TRBD1	CASSGTGANTGELFF	TGCGCCAGCAGCGGAACAGGGGCGAACACCGGGGAGCTGTTTTTT
TRBV3-1/TRBV3-2	-	TRBJ2-2	-	CASSQGQGNTGELFF	TGTGCCAGCAGCCAAGGTCAGGGAAACACCGGGGAGCTGTTTTTT
TRBV4-1	-	TRBJ2-2	TRBD2	CASSQGPAGAGTGELFF	TGCGCCAGCAGCCAAGGCCCCGCGGGAGCGGGGACCGGGGAGCTGTTTTTT
TRBV5-5	-	TRBJ1-1	-	CASRDHRGGGTEAFF	TGTGCCAGCAGGGATCATCGGGGGGGAGGAACTGAAGCTTTCTTT
TRBV19	-	TRBJ2-5	-	CASSSQRGQETQYF	TGTGCCAGTAGTAGCCAGAGGGGGCAAGAGACCCAGTACTTC
TRBV5-4	-	TRBJ2-5	TRBD2	CASSPGGARETQYF	TGTGCCAGCAGTCCGGGGGGGGCCCGGGAGACCCAGTACTTC
TRBV6-5	few	TRBJ1-6	TRBD1	CASSTRQGNSPLHF	TGTGCCAGCAGTACGCGACAGGGTAATTCACCCCTCCACTTT
TRBV6-5	-	TRBJ2-7	TRBD2	CASRPSGGNWYEQYF	TGTGCCAGCAGACCCAGCGGGGGGAACTGGTACGAGCAGTACTTC
TRBV18	-	TRBJ1-1	TRBD1	CASSKTGGDTEAFF	TGTGCCAGCTCCAAGACAGGGGGTGACACTGAAGCTTTCTTT
TRBV19	-	TRBJ2-1	-	CASARSTTSYNEQFF	TGTGCCAGTGCCCGGAGTACTACCAGTTACAATGAGCAGTTCTTC
TRBV28	-	TRBJ1-1	-	CASITPRGGRTEAFF	TGTGCCAGCATCACGCCAAGGGGCGGTCGGACTGAAGCTTTCTTT
TRBV7-9	-	TRBJ2-1	-	CASSPGDEQFF	TGTGCCAGCAGCCCCGGGGATGAGCAGTTCTTC
TRBV6-1	-	TRBJ1-4	TRBD1	CASSEEGQGPEKLFF	TGTGCCAGCAGTGAAGAGGGACAGGGGCCGGAAAAACTGTTTTTT
TRBV9	-	TRBJ2-1	TRBD2	CASSVGIAGIVNEQFF	TGTGCCAGCAGCGTAGGTATAGCGGGAATCGTCAATGAGCAGTTCTTC
TRBV7-9	-	TRBJ1-2	-	CASSLLSRGGGYTF	TGTGCCAGCAGCTTATTAAGCAGGGGCGGTGGCTACACCTTC
TRBV27	-	TRBJ2-3	-	CASSFAAQDTQYF	TGTGCCAGCAGTTTTGCGGCACAAGATACGCAGTATTTT
TRBV18	few	TRBJ1-1	TRBD1	CASSRDRDMNTEAFF	TGTGCCAGCTCACGGGACAGGGACATGAACACTGAAGCTTTCTTT
TRBV14	few	TRBJ1-1	TRBD1	CASSRETGLKTEAFF	TGTGCCAGCAGCCGAGAGACAGGGTTGAAAACTGAAGCTTTCTTT
TRBV5-1	-	TRBJ2-5	TRBD2	CASSWGLAGGPYQETQYF	TGCGCCAGCAGCTGGGGACTAGCGGGGGGCCCGTACCAAGAGACCCAGTACTTC
TRBV13	-	TRBJ2-7	-	CASSAISAFSYEQYF	TGTGCCAGCAGCGCCATTAGTGCCTTCTCCTACGAGCAGTACTTC
TRBV9	-	TRBJ1-2	-	CASSVRESPGDYGYTF	TGTGCCAGCAGCGTAAGAGAGTCGCCGGGGGATTATGGCTACACCTTC
TRBV10-1	-	TRBJ2-7	TRBD1	CASSESRGDRGDEQYF	TGCGCCAGCAGTGAGTCGAGAGGGGACAGGGGCGACGAGCAGTACTTC
TRBV27	few	TRBJ2-2	TRBD2	CASSSAGGATGELFF	TGTGCCAGCAGTTCAGCGGGGGGGGCAACCGGGGAGCTGTTTTTT
TRBV14	-	TRBJ1-1	-	CASSLTLNTEAFF	TGTGCCAGCAGCCTGACACTGAACACTGAAGCTTTCTTT
TRBV10-3	few	TRBJ1-1	-	CAIKGGPNTEAFF	TGTGCCATAAAGGGGGGGCCGAACACTGAAGCTTTCTTT
TRBV6-5	-	TRBJ1-3	-	CASSLDSSGNTIYF	TGTGCCAGCAGTCTAGACAGTTCTGGAAACACCATATATTTT